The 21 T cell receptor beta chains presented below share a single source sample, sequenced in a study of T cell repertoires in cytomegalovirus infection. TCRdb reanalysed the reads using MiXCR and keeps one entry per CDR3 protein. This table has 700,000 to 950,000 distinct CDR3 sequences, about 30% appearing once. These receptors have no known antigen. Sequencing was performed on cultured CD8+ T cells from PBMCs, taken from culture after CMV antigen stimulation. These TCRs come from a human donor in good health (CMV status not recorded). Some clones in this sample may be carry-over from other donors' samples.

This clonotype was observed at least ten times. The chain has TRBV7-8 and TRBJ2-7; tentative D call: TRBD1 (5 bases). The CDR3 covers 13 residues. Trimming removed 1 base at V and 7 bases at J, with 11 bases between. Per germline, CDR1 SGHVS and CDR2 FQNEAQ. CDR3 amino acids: CASSLDSTGEQYV. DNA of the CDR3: TGTGCCAGCAGCTTAGACAGCACAGGAGAGCAGTACGTC.

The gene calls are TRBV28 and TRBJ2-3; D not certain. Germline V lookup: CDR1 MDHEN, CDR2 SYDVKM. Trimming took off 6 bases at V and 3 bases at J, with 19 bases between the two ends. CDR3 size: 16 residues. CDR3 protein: CASSGAVGMFTDTQYF. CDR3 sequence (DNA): TGTGCCAGCAGCGGAGCCGTGGGAATGTTTACAGATACGCAGTATTTT.

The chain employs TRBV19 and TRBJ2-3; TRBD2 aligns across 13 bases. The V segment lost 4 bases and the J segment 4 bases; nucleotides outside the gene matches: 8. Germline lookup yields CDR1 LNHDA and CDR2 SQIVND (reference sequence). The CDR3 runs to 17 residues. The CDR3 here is CASSTGLAGPRPDTQYF. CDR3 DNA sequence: TGTGCCAGTAGTACGGGACTAGCGGGGCCCCGACCAGATACGCAGTATTTT.

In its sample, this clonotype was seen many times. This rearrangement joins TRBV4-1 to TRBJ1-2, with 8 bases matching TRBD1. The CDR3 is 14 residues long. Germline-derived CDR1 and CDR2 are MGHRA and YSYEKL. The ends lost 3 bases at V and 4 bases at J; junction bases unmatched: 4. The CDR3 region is CASSHRQGPYGYTF. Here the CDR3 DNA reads TGCGCCAGCAGCCATCGACAGGGGCCCTATGGCTACACCTTC.

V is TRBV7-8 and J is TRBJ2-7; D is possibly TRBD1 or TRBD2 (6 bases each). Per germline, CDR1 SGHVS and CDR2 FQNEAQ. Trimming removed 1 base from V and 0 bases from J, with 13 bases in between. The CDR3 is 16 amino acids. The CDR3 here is CASSLGGASSSYEQYF. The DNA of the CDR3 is TGTGCCAGCAGCTTAGGGGGGGCCTCGAGCTCCTACGAGCAGTACTTC.

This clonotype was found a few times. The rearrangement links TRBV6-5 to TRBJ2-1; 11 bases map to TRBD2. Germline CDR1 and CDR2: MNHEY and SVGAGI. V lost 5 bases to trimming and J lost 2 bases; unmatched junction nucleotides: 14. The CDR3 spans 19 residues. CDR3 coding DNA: TGTGCCAGCAGTCCCACCCAGCGCACGACTAGCGGGACCTACAATGAGCAGTTCTTC. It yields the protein CASSPTQRTTSGTYNEQFF.

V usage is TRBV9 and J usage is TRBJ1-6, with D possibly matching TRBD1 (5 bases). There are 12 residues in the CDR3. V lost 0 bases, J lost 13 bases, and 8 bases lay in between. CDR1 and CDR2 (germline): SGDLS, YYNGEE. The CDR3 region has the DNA TGTGCCAGCAGCGTAGAAGGGGCTCCCCTCCACTTT. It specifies CASSVEGAPLHF.

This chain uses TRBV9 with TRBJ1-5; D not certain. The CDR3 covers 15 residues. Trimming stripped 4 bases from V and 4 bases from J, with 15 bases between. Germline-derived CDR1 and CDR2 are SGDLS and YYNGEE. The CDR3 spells CASSLDGLWNQPQHF. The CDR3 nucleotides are TGTGCCAGCAGCCTCGACGGTCTATGGAATCAGCCCCAGCATTTT.

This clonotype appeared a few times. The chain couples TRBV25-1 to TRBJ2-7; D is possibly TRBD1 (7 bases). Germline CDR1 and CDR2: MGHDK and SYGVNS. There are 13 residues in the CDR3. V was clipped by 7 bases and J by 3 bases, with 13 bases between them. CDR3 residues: CASTEGQFYEQYF. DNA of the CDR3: TGTGCCAGCACGGAGGGACAGTTCTACGAGCAGTACTTC.

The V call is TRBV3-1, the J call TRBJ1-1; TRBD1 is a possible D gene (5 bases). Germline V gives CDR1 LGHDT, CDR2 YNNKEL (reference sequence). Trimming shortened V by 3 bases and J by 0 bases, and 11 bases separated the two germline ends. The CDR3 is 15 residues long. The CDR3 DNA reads TGTGCCAGCAGCCATTTCGGACACCTGAACACTGAAGCTTTCTTT. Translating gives CASSHFGHLNTEAFF.

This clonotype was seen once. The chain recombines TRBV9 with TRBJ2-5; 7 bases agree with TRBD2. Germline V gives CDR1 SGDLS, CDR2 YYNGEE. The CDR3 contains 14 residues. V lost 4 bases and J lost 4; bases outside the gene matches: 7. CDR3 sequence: CASSPGTTPETQYF. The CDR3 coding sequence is TGTGCCAGCAGCCCCGGGACTACCCCAGAGACCCAGTACTTC.

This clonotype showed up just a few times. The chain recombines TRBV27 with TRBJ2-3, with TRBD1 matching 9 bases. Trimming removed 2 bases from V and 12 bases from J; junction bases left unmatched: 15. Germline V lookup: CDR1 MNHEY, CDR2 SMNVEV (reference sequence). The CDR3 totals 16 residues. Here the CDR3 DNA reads TGTGCCAGCAGTTTAACCCTCCATCCCGGGACAGGGTTACAGTATTTT. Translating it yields CASSLTLHPGTGLQYF.

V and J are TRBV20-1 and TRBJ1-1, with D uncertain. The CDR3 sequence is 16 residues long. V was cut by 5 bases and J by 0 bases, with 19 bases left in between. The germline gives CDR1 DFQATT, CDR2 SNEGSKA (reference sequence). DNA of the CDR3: TGCAGTGCTTCCCCGGGGTGGGGTTACATGAACACTGAAGCTTTCTTT. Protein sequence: CSASPGWGYMNTEAFF.

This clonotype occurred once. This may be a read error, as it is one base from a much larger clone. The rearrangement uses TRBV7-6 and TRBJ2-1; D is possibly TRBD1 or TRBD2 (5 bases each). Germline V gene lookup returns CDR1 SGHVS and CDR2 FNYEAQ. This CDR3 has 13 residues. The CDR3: CAGSLSGTNEQFF. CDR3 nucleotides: TGTGCCGGCAGCTTATCAGGGACCAATGAGCAGTTCTTC.

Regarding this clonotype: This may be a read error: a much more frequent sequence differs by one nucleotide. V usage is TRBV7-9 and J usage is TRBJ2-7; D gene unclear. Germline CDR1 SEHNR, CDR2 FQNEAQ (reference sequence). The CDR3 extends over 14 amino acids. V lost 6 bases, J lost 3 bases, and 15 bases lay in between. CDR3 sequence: CASRPDQAYYEQYV. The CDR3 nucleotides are TGTGCCAGCAGACCAGATCAGGCCTACTACGAGCAGTACGTC.

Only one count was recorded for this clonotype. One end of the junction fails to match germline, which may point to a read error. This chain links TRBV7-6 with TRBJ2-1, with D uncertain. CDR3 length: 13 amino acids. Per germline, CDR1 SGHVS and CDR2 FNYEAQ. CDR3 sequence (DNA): TGTGCCAGCAGCTTAGCCTCCTACAATAAGCAGTTCTTC. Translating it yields CASSLASYNKQFF.

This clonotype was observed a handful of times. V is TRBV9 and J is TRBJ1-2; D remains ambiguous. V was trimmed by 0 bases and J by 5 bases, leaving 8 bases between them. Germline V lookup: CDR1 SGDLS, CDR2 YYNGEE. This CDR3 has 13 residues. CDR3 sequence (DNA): TGTGCCAGCAGCGTAGATTCCCGGTATGGCTACACCTTC. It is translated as CASSVDSRYGYTF.

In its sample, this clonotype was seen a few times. The CDR3 nucleotides read TGTGCCAGCAGTGATTGGGACCGGTACTCCTACGAGCAGTACTTC. Amino acids: CASSDWDRYSYEQYF. The rearrangement joins TRBV6-1 to TRBJ2-7, with D perhaps being TRBD1 or TRBD2 (5 bases each). The V end lost 3 bases, the J end lost 0 bases, and 12 bases lay between the germline ends. CDR1 and CDR2 (germline): MNHNS, SASEGT. The length of the CDR3 is 15 residues.

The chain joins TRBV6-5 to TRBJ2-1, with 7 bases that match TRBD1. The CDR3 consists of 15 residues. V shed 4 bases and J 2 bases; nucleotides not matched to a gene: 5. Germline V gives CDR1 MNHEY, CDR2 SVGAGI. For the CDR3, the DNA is TGTGCCAGCAGTTCGACAGGGCGCGCCTACAATGAGCAGTTCTTC. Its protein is CASSSTGRAYNEQFF.

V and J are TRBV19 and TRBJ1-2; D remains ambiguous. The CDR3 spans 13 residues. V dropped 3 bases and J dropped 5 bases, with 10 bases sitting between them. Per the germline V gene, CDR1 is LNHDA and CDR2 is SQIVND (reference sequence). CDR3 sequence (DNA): TGTGCCAGTAGTATGGCGGATTTTTATGGCTACACCTTC. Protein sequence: CASSMADFYGYTF.

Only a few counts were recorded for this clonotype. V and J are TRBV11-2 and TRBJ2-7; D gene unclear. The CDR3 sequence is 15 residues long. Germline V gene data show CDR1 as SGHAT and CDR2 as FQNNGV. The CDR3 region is CASSLDRQLVYEQYV. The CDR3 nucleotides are TGTGCCAGCAGTTTAGATCGGCAGCTAGTCTACGAGCAGTACGTC.